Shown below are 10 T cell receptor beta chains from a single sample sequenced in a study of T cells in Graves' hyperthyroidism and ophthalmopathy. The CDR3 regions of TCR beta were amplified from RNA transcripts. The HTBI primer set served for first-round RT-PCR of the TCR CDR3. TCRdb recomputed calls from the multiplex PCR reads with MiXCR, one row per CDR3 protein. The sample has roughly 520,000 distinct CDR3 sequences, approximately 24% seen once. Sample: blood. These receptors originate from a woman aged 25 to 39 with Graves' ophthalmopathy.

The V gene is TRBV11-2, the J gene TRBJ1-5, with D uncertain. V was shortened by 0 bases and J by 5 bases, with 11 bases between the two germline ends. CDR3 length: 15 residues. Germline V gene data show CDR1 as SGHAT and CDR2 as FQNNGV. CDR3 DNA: TGTGCCAGCAGCTTAGATAAAGGGAGCTATCAGCCCCAGCATTTT. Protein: CASSLDKGSYQPQHF.

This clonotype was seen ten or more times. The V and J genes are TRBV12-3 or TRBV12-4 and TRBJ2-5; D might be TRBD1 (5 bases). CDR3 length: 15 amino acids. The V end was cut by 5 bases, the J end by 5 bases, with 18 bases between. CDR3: CASSPWGRGRETQYF. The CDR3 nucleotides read TGTGCCAGCAGTCCCTGGGGCCGCGGACGGGAGACCCAGTACTTC.

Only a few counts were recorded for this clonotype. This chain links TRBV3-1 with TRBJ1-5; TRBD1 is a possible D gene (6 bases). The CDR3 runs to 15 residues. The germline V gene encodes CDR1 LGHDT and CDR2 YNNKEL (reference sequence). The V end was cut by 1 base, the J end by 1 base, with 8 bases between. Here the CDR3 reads CASSQGGRSNQPQHF. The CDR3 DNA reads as TGTGCCAGCAGCCAAGGGGGGCGAAGCAATCAGCCCCAGCATTTT.

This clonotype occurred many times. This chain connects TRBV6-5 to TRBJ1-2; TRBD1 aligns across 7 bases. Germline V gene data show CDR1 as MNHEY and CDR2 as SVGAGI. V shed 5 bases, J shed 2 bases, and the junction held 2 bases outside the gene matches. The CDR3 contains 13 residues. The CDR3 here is CASSTTGNYGYTF. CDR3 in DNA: TGTGCCAGCAGTACGACAGGGAACTATGGCTACACCTTC.

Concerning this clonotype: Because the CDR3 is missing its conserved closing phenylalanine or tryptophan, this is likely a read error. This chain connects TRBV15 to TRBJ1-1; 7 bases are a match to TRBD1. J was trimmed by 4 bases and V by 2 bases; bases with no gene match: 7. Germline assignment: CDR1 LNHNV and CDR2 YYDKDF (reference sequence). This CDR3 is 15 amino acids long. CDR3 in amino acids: CATSRSDREATEAFV. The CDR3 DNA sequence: TGTGCCACCAGCAGATCTGACAGGGAGGCCACTGAAGCTTTCGTT.

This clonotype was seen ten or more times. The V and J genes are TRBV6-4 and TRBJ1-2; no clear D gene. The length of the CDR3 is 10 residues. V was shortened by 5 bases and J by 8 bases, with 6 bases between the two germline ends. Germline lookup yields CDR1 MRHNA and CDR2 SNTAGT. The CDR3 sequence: CASSTYGYTF. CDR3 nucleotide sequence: TGTGCCAGCAGTACGTACGGCTACACCTTC.

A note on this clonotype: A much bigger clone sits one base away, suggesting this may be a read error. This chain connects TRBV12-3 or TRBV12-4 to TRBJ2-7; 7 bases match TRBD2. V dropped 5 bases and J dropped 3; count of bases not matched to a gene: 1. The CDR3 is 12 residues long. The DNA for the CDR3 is TGTGCCAGCAGTCGGGACTACTACGAGCAGTACTTC. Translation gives CASSRDYYEQYF.

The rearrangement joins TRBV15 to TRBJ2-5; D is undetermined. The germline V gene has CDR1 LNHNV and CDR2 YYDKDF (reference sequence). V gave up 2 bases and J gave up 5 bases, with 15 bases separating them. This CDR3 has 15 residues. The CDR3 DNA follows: TGTGCCACCAGCAGATCGGTCTCAGCATACGAGACCCAGTACTTC. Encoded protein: CATSRSVSAYETQYF.

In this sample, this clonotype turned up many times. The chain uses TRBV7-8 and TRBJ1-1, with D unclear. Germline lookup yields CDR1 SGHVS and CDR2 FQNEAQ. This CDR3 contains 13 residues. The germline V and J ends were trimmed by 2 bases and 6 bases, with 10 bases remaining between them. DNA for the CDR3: TGTGCCAGCAGCTTACCGCCTTACGCTGAAGCTTTCTTT. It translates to CASSLPPYAEAFF.

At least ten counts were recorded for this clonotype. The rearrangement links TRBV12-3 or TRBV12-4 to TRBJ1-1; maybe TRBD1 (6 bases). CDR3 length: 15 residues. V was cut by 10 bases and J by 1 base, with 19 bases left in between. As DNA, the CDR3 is TGTGCCACTACCCCCGGGCCGGGGGCGAACACTGAAGCTTTCTTT. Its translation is CATTPGPGANTEAFF.